The clone carrying this T cell receptor beta chain was counted ten times or more. TCRdb re-derived calls from the RT-PCR reads in MiXCR, one entry per CDR3 protein. Of 150,000 to 200,000 distinct CDR3 sequences detected, about an eighth appear once; the ten largest clones hold around 32%. Germline CDR1 and CDR2: SGHAT and FQNNGV. This CDR3 spans 11 amino acids. Trimming shortened V by 8 bases and J by 1 base, and 4 bases separated the two germline ends. The sample comes from a study of response to subunit inactivated influenza vaccine. These sequences were also reported in another study, on T cells expressing NK-cell markers. Per that paper: Making the TCR beta cDNA relied on 5'RACE template switching with UMIs. An anti-gamma-delta TCR antibody confined sorting to alpha-beta TCR T cells across several of the experiments.

Sequences were derived from CD8+ T cells sorted from PBMCs, sampled 12 days after vaccination. This clonotype was sampled from a man in his fifties or sixties who received an inactivated influenza vaccine. This chain joins TRBV11-2 and TRBJ2-3; D is ambiguous. The CDR3 loop is CASRRTDTQYF. The CDR3 DNA follows: TGTGCCAGCCGACGCACAGATACGCAGTATTTT.